This T cell receptor (beta chain) is drawn from a study of T cells after yellow fever vaccination (dated by TCRdb to about 2019). Concerning the study at large: Libraries from fractions with low cell numbers were prepared with the SMART-Seq v4 Ultra Low Input RNA kit. Bulk TCR alpha and beta repertoires were sequenced longitudinally to track T-cell clones before and after primary and booster YFV17D yellow fever vaccination. Two healthy male donors, one aged 18 to 30 and one aged 30 to 39 years, were included in the cohort. Bulk PBMC replicates and cell subsets were isolated from blood drawn at multiple timepoints before and after both primary and secondary immunization.

Note on this clonotype: Its specific antigen is unknown. No qualities accompany the bases; no much larger clone lies one base away.

Read against the paper, the sample's treatment or condition label means: live attenuated yellow fever vaccine strain. A standard Ficoll-Paque protocol was used to isolate PBMCs from peripheral blood. Dynabeads CD4 and CD8 positive selection kits were used to isolate CD4 and CD8 T-cell fractions. TriZol was used to extract RNA from bulk PBMCs, from CD4 and CD8 fractions, and from dextramer-positive and dextramer-negative fractions. TCR cDNA was synthesized by 5'RACE template switching, through which a universal primer site and unique molecular identifiers were introduced. Priming for cDNA synthesis came from both the TCR alpha and TCR beta constant segments. Two PCR steps were used to amplify libraries, with sample barcodes and sequencing adapters being added in the second step. Sequencing of libraries was performed on Illumina HiSeq 2500 (2x100 bp) or NovaSeq (2x150 bp). The authors' analysis ran thus. Demultiplexing of reads and collapsing into UMI consensus sequences were performed with MIGEC, and V(D)J alignment was carried out with MiXCR. Vaccine-responding clonotypes were defined with edgeR using replicate PBMC samples, requiring FDR below 0.01 and a log2 fold change above 5 up to day 15. Each bulk clonotype received a CD4 or CD8 identity based on whether the sequenced CD4 or CD8 repertoire contained that clonotype at higher abundance. TCRdb reprocessing: public reads trimmed at Q25 with fastp, clones called with MiXCR, in-frame beta chains kept. Under each unique CDR3 protein, matching rows form one entry showing the most common genes and DNA. In this record, the V and J calls reflect TCRdb's handling and not the investigators' own analysis. A total of under 300,000 distinct CDR3 sequences appear in this sample, 6.5% to 7.5% of them only once. 1% to 1.2% of the sample rests with the top ten.

The CDR3 starts with the cysteine, ends with the phenylalanine, and has 17 residues. Of all the DNA, just the CDR3 is kept, 51 bases in frame from base 1. According to the germline V gene (reference sequence), CDR1 reads SSHAT and CDR2 reads FNYEAQ. V and J are truncated by 1 base and 4 bases respectively, leaving an intervening sequence of 17 bases. The paper's findings and limits, for the study overall: The secondary T-cell response was weaker than the primary response but faster, peaking on day 5 instead of day 15. A small share of clonotypes occurred in both CD4 and CD8 compartments, likely arising from convergent recombination. Most clones expanded after primary vaccination (around 96% of CD4 and 70% to 90% of CD8) were re-detected after the booster, suggesting that broad memory maintenance occurred. Because only a couple of donors were included in the study, the extent to which the findings can be generalized is limited. Computational filtering was required because FACS-sorted repertoires could contain abundant contaminating clonotypes from the bulk population.

The clonotype originates from a man between 25 and 39 years old who received the YFV17D yellow fever vaccine. This specimen was CD4+ T cells sorted from PBMCs, taken on the day of the yellow fever booster vaccination. The chain was built from TRBV7-7 and TRBJ2-1; TRBD2 could be the D gene, as 6 bases match. The sequence in DNA is TGTGCCAGCAGCTTAGGGGATAGGGGAGGCCGTTACAATGAGCAGTTCTTC. This sequence encodes CASSLGDRGGRYNEQFF.